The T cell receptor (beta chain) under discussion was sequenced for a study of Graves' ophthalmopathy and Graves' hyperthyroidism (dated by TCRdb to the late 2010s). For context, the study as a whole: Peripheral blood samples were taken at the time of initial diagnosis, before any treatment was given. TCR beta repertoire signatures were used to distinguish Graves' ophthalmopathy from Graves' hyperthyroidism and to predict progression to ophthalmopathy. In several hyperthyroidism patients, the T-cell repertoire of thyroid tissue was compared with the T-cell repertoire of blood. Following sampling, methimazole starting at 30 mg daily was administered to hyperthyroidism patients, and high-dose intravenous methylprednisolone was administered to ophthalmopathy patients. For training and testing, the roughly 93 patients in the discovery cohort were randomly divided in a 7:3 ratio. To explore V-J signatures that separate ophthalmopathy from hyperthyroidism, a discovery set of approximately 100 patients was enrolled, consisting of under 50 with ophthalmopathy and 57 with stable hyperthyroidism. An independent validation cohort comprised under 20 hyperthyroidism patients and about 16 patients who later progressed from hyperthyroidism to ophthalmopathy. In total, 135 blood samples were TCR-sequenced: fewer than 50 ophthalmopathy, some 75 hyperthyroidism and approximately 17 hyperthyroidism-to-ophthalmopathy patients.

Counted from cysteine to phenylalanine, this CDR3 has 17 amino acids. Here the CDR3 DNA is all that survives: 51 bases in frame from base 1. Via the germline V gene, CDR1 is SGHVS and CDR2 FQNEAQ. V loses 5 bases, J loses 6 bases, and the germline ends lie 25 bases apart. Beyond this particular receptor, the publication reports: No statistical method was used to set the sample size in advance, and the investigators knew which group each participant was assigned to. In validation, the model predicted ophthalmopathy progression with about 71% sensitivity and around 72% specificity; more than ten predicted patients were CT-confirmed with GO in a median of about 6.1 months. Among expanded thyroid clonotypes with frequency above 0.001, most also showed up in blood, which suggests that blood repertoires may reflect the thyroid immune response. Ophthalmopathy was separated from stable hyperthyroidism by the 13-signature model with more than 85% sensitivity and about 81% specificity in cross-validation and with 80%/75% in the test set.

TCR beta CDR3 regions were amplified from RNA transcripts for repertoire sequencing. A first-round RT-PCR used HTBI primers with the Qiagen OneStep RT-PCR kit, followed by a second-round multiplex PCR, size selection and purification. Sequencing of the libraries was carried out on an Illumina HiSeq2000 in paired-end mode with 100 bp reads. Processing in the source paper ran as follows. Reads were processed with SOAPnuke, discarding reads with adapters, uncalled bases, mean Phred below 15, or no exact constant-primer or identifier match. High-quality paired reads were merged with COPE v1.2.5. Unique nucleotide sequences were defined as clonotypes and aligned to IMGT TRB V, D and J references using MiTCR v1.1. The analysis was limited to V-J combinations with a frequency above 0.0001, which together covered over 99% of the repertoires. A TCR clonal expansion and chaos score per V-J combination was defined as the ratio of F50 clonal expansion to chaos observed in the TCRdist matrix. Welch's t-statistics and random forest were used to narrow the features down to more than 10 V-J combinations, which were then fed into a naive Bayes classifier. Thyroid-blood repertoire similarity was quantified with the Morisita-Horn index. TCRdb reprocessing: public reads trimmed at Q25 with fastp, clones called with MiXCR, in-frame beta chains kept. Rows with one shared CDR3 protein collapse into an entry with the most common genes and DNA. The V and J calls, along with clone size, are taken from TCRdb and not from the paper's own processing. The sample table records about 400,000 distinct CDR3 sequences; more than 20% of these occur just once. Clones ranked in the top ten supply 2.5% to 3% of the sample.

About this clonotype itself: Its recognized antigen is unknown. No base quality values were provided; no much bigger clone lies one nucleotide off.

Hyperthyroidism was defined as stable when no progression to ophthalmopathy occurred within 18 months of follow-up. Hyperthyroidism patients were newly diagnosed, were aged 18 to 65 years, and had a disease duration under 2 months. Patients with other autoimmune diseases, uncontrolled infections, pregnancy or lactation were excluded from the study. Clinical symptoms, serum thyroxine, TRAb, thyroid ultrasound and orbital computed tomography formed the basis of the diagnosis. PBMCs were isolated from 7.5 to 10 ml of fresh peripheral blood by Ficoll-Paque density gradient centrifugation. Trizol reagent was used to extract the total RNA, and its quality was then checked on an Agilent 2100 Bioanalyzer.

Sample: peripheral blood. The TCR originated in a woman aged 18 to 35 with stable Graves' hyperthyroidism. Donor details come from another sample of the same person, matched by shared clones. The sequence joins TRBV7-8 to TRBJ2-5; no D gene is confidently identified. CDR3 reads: CASSIQVSPTQQQTQYF. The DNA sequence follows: TGTGCCAGCAGCATTCAAGTTTCCCCGACTCAACAGCAGACCCAGTACTTC. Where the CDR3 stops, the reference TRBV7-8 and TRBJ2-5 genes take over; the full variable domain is GAGVSQSPRYKVAKRGQDVALRCDPISGHVSLFWYQQALGQGPEFLTYFQNEAQLDKSGLPSDRFFAERPEGSVSTLKIQRTQQEDSAVYLCASSIQVSPTQQQTQYFGPGTRLLVL.